This T cell receptor beta chain was captured in a study of T cell responses to AZD1222 COVID-19 vaccine. In germline, CDR1 is SGHTS, CDR2 YDEGEE. This CDR3 spans 13 amino acids. The ends were cut back, 0 bases at V and 8 bases at J, with 11 bases in the middle. A note on this clone: Its antigen is unknown.

Clones were read by immunoSEQ multiplex PCR, and TCRdb kept only the in-frame ones, dropping some. The sample yields about 180,000 clones, over 80% seen once. Study-level findings and limits: CD4 TCRs associated with vaccination spanned spike, dominating at 160-218 and 743-854. All repertoire sampling was performed exclusively after the peak T cell response. Only 5 to 7 individuals given AZD1222 were seropositive at baseline. Mostly white British, mostly female donors; authors suggested clonal diversity may be underestimated.

Source: peripheral blood, taken 28 days after the second dose of the MenACWY control vaccine. This chain joins TRBV5-8 and TRBJ1-2; D uncertain. The sequence was obtained from an adult who received the MenACWY meningococcal vaccine as a control. The DNA for the CDR3 is TGTGCCAGCAGCTTGGTACTTCTCCGCGGCTACACCTTC. Its translation is CASSLVLLRGYTF.